Below are 16 T cell receptor beta chains sequenced from a single sample in a study of monozygotic twins with inflammatory bowel disease. For each CDR3 protein, TCRdb gives one entry from its re-call of the 5' RACE reads, without DNA. The sample totals approximately 390,000 distinct CDR3 sequences. The sample consisted of blood. The receptors derive from a human donor with ulcerative colitis or Crohn's disease, or a healthy co-twin of an affected twin (not recorded which).

The chain recombines TRBV29-1 with TRBJ1-1. The CDR3 runs 13 residues. The germline CDR1 and CDR2 sequences are SQVTM and ANQGSEA. CDR3 loop: CSVVVQLGTEAFF.

The chain combines TRBV7-6 with TRBJ2-7; there is no DNA to check the TCRdb D call of TRBD2. The CDR3 is made up of 17 amino acids. Per germline, CDR1 SGHVS and CDR2 FNYEAQ. The CDR3 here is CASSLVGWGPFSYEQYF.

This chain uses TRBV5-1 with TRBJ2-3; TCRdb's D gene call, TRBD1, goes unchecked for lack of DNA. Germline CDR1 SGHRS, CDR2 YFSETQ. The CDR3 covers 15 residues. CDR3 region: CASSTTGGRTDTQYF. Based on the CDR3 plus reference TRBV5-1 and TRBJ2-3, the full variable domain is KAGVTQTPRYLIKTRGQQVTLSCSPISGHRSVSWYQQTPGQGLQFLFEYFSETQRNKGNFPGRFSGRQFSNSRSEMNVSTLELGDSALYLCASSTTGGRTDTQYFGPGTRLTVL.

V is TRBV5-1 and J is TRBJ1-1. The CDR3 runs to 14 residues. CDR1 is SGHRS and CDR2 is YFSETQ in the germline V gene. The CDR3 region is CASSVDGPNTEAFF.

The CDR3 reads CASSDQLAALYNEQFF. The chain employs TRBV2 and TRBJ2-1; with no DNA, the TCRdb D assignment of TRBD2 cannot be verified. The V gene's germline CDR1 is SNHLY and CDR2 FYNNEI. The CDR3 totals 16 residues. The complete variable domain, with remaining parts taken from reference TRBV2 and TRBJ2-1, reads EPEVTQTPSHQVTQMGQEVILRCVPISNHLYFYWYRQILGQKVEFLVSFYNNEISEKSEIFDDQFSVERPDGSNFTLKIRSTKLEDSAMYFCASSDQLAALYNEQFFGPGTRLTVL.

This chain links TRBV15 with TRBJ2-2; the TRBD1 assignment by TCRdb is unverifiable without DNA. Germline CDR1 and CDR2: LNHNV and YYDKDF (reference sequence). The CDR3 has 15 residues. CDR3 in amino acids: CAAGPGQGWAGELFF.

The V and J genes are TRBV4-3 and TRBJ1-1. CDR3 length: 13 residues. The germline V gene encodes CDR1 LGHNA and CDR2 YSLEER. Here the CDR3 reads CASSHQSNTEALF.

The gene calls are TRBV20-1 and TRBJ2-7. CDR1 is DFQATT, CDR2 SNEGSKA, per germline (reference sequence). The CDR3 contains 12 residues. The CDR3 loop is CSASGSGFEQYF.

The chain couples TRBV3-1 to TRBJ2-7. The germline V gene has CDR1 LGHDT and CDR2 YNNKEL (reference sequence). The CDR3 sequence is 13 residues long. The CDR3 protein is CASSQLRTYEQYF.

This chain links TRBV27 with TRBJ2-7. The length of the CDR3 is 19 residues. Germline V gene data show CDR1 as MNHEY and CDR2 as SMNVEV (reference sequence). This CDR3 reads CASSSKIPRFSKRSYEQYF.

J is TRBJ2-7 and V is TRBV15; TCRdb reports TRBD2, a call that lacks DNA to check it against. The CDR3 loop spans 15 amino acids. Germline V gene sequence: CDR1 LNHNV, CDR2 YYDKDF (reference sequence). The CDR3 sequence: CATSSDLGVAGEQYF.

CDR3 in amino acids: CASSSGTDLYNEQFF. V and J are TRBV5-1 and TRBJ2-1; the D call from TCRdb, TRBD2, cannot be confirmed without DNA. This CDR3 contains 15 residues. The V gene's germline CDR1 is SGHRS and CDR2 YFSETQ.

CDR3 region: CASSPGAAYNEQFF. This chain uses TRBV7-3 with TRBJ2-1; TCRdb names TRBD1, which stays unverified in the absence of DNA. The length of the CDR3 is 14 residues. The germline V gene has CDR1 SGHTA and CDR2 FQGTGA.

The rearrangement links TRBV10-3 to TRBJ2-2. This CDR3 comprises 15 residues. From germline, CDR1 is ENHRY and CDR2 SYGVKD. CDR3 sequence: CAISESTPNTGELFF.

V usage is TRBV20-1 and J usage is TRBJ1-1; TCRdb gives TRBD1 as the D gene, but with no DNA this cannot be confirmed. CDR3 length: 14 amino acids. Germline CDR1 and CDR2: DFQATT and SNEGSKA (reference sequence). The chain's CDR3 is CSANWIGGIGEAFF.

The V call is TRBV15, the J call TRBJ1-5; TCRdb names TRBD1, which stays unverified in the absence of DNA. Germline V gives CDR1 LNHNV, CDR2 YYDKDF (reference sequence). This CDR3 is built from 13 residues. The CDR3 loop is CATGTVESQPQHF.